Listed below are T cell receptor beta chains from one sample, sequenced in a study of cytomegalovirus exposure and HLA in healthy donors. TCRdb's table, derived via immunoSEQ multiplex PCR, lists solely in-frame clones and lacks some. The sample has around 180,000 clones, 80% seen once. The sample taken for sequencing was PBMCs. The receptor source for this set is a man aged 25 to 40 in good health and CMV-seropositive. The CDR3 runs from the conserved cysteine through the conserved F or W. D genes are given only for firm matches. Some rows have no size entry. The others give once, few or many, or a class for an expanded clone.

cdr3_aa cdr3_nt v_call clone_size cdr3_length d_call j_call
CASGRGVATDTQYF TGTGCCAGCGGGCGGGGAGTAGCGACAGATACGCAGTATTTT TRBV7-8 NA 14 NA TRBJ2-3
CASTPGQGPYEQYF TGTGCCAGTACTCCGGGACAGGGGCCCTACGAGCAGTACTTC TRBV19 NA 14 TRBD1 TRBJ2-7
CASSQETEAAPHEQYF TGCGCCAGCAGCCAAGAGACCGAGGCGGCCCCTCACGAGCAGTACTTC TRBV4-3 NA 16 NA TRBJ2-7
CASSGEGQGNYEQYF TGTGCCAGCAGTGGCGAGGGACAGGGGAACTACGAGCAGTACTTC TRBV7-9 NA 15 TRBD1 TRBJ2-7
CASRGAGVSYEQYF TGTGCCAGCAGAGGGGCAGGGGTTTCCTACGAGCAGTACTTC TRBV6-5 NA 14 NA TRBJ2-7
CASSLAEDTPYEQYF TGCGCCAGCAGCTTGGCCGAGGACACCCCCTACGAGCAGTACTTC TRBV5-1 NA 15 NA TRBJ2-7
CASSLDVTSGRLNYEQYF TGCGCCAGCAGCTTGGATGTGACTAGCGGGAGGTTGAACTACGAGCAGTACTTC TRBV5-1 NA 18 TRBD2 TRBJ2-7
CASSQYRTSYNEQFF TGTGCCAGCAGCCAATACAGGACCTCCTACAATGAGCAGTTCTTC TRBV14 NA 15 NA TRBJ2-1
CASSPGDGQEGPGNYGYTF TGTGCCAGCAGCCCGGGGGATGGACAGGAGGGGCCCGGGAACTATGGCTACACCTTC TRBV4-2 NA 19 TRBD1 TRBJ1-2
CASSQRQGSGYTF TGTGCCAGCAGCCAAAGACAGGGGAGCGGCTACACCTTC TRBV14 NA 13 TRBD1 TRBJ1-2
CASSLAGETGELFF TGCGCCAGCAGTTTAGCGGGGGAGACCGGGGAGCTGTTTTTT TRBV10-2 NA 14 TRBD2 TRBJ2-2
CASSLTGGSQPQHF TGCGCCAGCAGCCTTACAGGGGGCAGTCAGCCCCAGCATTTT TRBV5-1 NA 14 TRBD1 TRBJ1-5
CASSQVGQFYGYTF TGCGCCAGCAGTCAAGTGGGACAGTTCTATGGCTACACCTTC TRBV23-1 NA 14 TRBD1 TRBJ1-2
CASSQDPGKTNEKLFF TGCGCCAGCAGCCAAGATCCGGGGAAAACTAATGAAAAACTGTTTTTT TRBV4-1 few 16 NA TRBJ1-4
CASSMGGEQPQHF TGTGCCAGTAGTATGGGGGGGGAACAGCCCCAGCATTTT TRBV19 once 13 NA TRBJ1-5
CASSPIGVGQPQHF TGTGCCAGCTCACCTATAGGGGTTGGTCAGCCCCAGCATTTT TRBV18 NA 14 NA TRBJ1-5
CASSFLGGRASNEQFF TGTGCCAGCAGTTTTCTCGGGGGGAGGGCCTCAAATGAGCAGTTCTTC TRBV27 NA 16 TRBD2 TRBJ2-1
CASSRAPGQRNTEAFF TGTGCCAGTAGTAGAGCGCCGGGACAGAGGAACACTGAAGCTTTCTTT TRBV19 NA 16 TRBD1 TRBJ1-1
CASSWVTSGGPGSDTQYF TGTGCCAGCAGTTGGGTGACTAGCGGGGGACCGGGTTCAGATACGCAGTATTTT TRBV28 NA 18 TRBD2 TRBJ2-3
CASSLRTGRVNTGELFF TGCGCCAGCAGCTTAAGGACAGGGAGGGTGAACACCGGGGAGCTGTTTTTT TRBV5-1 NA 17 NA TRBJ2-2
CASSLSGRAYNEQFF TGTGCCAGCAGCTTATCGGGGAGGGCCTACAATGAGCAGTTCTTC TRBV7-6 NA 15 TRBD2 TRBJ2-1
CASRYPGQPYGYTF TGTGCCAGCAGGTATCCGGGACAGCCGTATGGCTACACCTTC TRBV28 NA 14 TRBD1 TRBJ1-2
CASSLTDTQYF TGTGCCAGCAGCCTCACAGATACGCAGTATTTT TRBV5-5 NA 11 NA TRBJ2-3
CASSLRGDTEAFF TGTGCCAGCAGTCTTCGGGGAGACACTGAAGCTTTCTTT TRBV2 NA 13 NA TRBJ1-1
CASSLRTGLWEQYF TGTGCCAGCAGTTTAAGGACAGGGCTCTGGGAGCAGTACTTC TRBV27 NA 14 TRBD1 TRBJ2-7
CASSLGRSGEQFF TGTGCCAGCAGCTTGGGAAGGTCGGGTGAGCAGTTCTTC TRBV5-1 NA 13 NA TRBJ2-1
CASSLRAGNQPQHF TGTGCCAGCAGCTTACGGGCGGGGAATCAGCCCCAGCATTTT TRBV7-2 NA 14 NA TRBJ1-5